This is a list of T cell receptor beta chains from one sample in a study of T cells of healthy individuals. In TCRdb, the 5' RACE reads were re-called with MiXCR into one record per CDR3 protein. The sample consists of some 100,000 distinct CDR3 sequences, 15% to 20% of them appearing once. Receptors originate from a human donor in good health. CDR3s include the opening cysteine and the closing phenylalanine or tryptophan. The order of the fields is clone size, D gene, V gene, J gene, CDR3 DNA, CDR3 protein. D genes are given only for firm matches. The size entry is marked missing in some rows and otherwise reads once, few, many or a size class.

-	-	TRBV5-1	TRBJ2-7	TGCGCCAGCAGCTTCGACAGGAGATCCTACGAGCAGTACTTC	CASSFDRRSYEQYF
-	-	TRBV15	TRBJ2-7	TGTGCCACCAGCAGAGATACCCAGGGGGGCTACGAGCAGTACTTC	CATSRDTQGGYEQYF
-	TRBD2	TRBV20-1	TRBJ2-1	TGCAGTGCCCTTCCAGGCGGGGGGGTCTACAATGAGCAGTTCTTC	CSALPGGGVYNEQFF
few	-	TRBV7-9	TRBJ1-4	TGTGCCAGCAGCCCCGGGCCAGTGGAAAAACTGTTTTTT	CASSPGPVEKLFF
-	-	TRBV27	TRBJ2-5	TGTGCCAGCAGTGCTGGGAGACAAGAGACCCAGTACTTC	CASSAGRQETQYF
medium-sized	-	TRBV3-1	TRBJ2-7	TGTGCCAGCAGCCAGAGGGGTAGCGGAAGTTACGAGCAGTACTTC	CASSQRGSGSYEQYF
many	TRBD1	TRBV4-2	TRBJ2-7	TGTGCCAGCAGCCAAGAAGGGACAGAGGTCCACGAGCAGTACTTC	CASSQEGTEVHEQYF
-	-	TRBV27	TRBJ2-3	TGTGCCAGCAGTTTAGGCGCGGAGAGGGCAGATACGCAGTATTTT	CASSLGAERADTQYF
many	TRBD1	TRBV12-3/TRBV12-4	TRBJ1-6	TGTGCCAGCAAGACAGGGGGAGATTCACCCCTCCACTTT	CASKTGGDSPLHF
-	TRBD1	TRBV10-3	TRBJ1-4	TGTGCCATCAGTGACCCCGACAGGGGTAATGAAAAACTGTTTTTT	CAISDPDRGNEKLFF
many	TRBD1	TRBV11-2	TRBJ1-2	TGTGCCAGCAGCACCCTAAACAGGGGAAGCGGCTATGGCTACACCTTC	CASSTLNRGSGYGYTF
-	-	TRBV27	TRBJ2-7	TGTGCCAGCAGTTTTTCCGACAGATCCTACGAGCAGTACTTC	CASSFSDRSYEQYF
few	-	TRBV6-4	TRBJ2-2	TGTGCCAGCAGGGGACCCCGTACGGGGGAGCTGTTTTTT	CASRGPRTGELFF
many	-	TRBV29-1	TRBJ1-1	TGCAGCGCGGGGACGGTGAACACTGAAGCTTTCTTT	CSAGTVNTEAFF
-	TRBD1	TRBV18	TRBJ1-4	TGTGCCAGCTCACCGGGACAGGCTGAAAAACTGTTTTTT	CASSPGQAEKLFF
-	-	TRBV7-2	TRBJ2-7	TGTGCCAGCAGCTACGGGTTCGCTGGCGAGCAGTACTTC	CASSYGFAGEQYF
-	-	TRBV7-2	TRBJ2-1	TGTGCCAGCAGCCGTTTTGGGGCGGGCCTGGGGAATGAGCAGTTCTTC	CASSRFGAGLGNEQFF
-	TRBD1	TRBV28	TRBJ1-5	TGTGCCAGCAGGAACGACAGGGGGGATAGTCAGCCCCAGCATTTT	CASRNDRGDSQPQHF
few	-	TRBV11-2	TRBJ2-2	TGTGCCAGCAGCTTAGAGCAAACCGGGGAGCTGTTTTTT	CASSLEQTGELFF
few	-	TRBV11-2	TRBJ1-5	TGTGCCAGCAGCTTAGATAGGGGCTCCAGTCAGCCCCAGCATTTT	CASSLDRGSSQPQHF
many	-	TRBV5-4	TRBJ2-3	TGTGCCAGCAGCCCCGGACTGAAGGGCGATACGCAGTATTTT	CASSPGLKGDTQYF
many	-	TRBV28	TRBJ2-5	TGTGCCAGCAGTCCCACAGGTCCGCAATTGGAGACCCAGTACTTC	CASSPTGPQLETQYF
-	-	TRBV27	TRBJ2-7	TGTGCCAGTCGCAGTACCTACGAGCAGTACTTC	CASRSTYEQYF
-	-	TRBV6-5	TRBJ2-3	TGTGCCAGCAGTCGAGTTAGCCGGGGGACCACAGATACGCAGTATTTT	CASSRVSRGTTDTQYF
few	-	TRBV14	TRBJ2-2	TGTGCCAGCAGCCAATGGTTCGGGACACCGAACACCGGGGAGCTGTTTTTT	CASSQWFGTPNTGELFF
many	-	TRBV28	TRBJ2-5	TGTGCCAGCAGCTCCTCCGGGACAATTCAAGAGACCCAGTACTTC	CASSSSGTIQETQYF
-	TRBD1	TRBV29-1	TRBJ1-3	TGCAGCGCCAGGACAGGGAACTCTGGAAACACCATATATTTT	CSARTGNSGNTIYF
-	TRBD2	TRBV5-6	TRBJ2-5	TGTGCCAGCAGCGTGACTAGCGGGGTGGAGACCCAGTACTTC	CASSVTSGVETQYF
many	-	TRBV20-1	TRBJ2-5	TGCAGTGCTAGTCATACTCAAGAGACCCAGTACTTC	CSASHTQETQYF
-	-	TRBV5-1	TRBJ1-6	TGCGCCAGCAGCTTGGATAGGGCTTCACCCCTCCACTTT	CASSLDRASPLHF
-	TRBD1	TRBV4-2	TRBJ2-7	TGTGCCAGCAGCCAGTCGCTTGGGGGGACAGGGGGCTACGAGCAGTACTTC	CASSQSLGGTGGYEQYF
-	-	TRBV20-1	TRBJ2-5	TGCAGTGCCCCCTTAGGCAGCGAAGAGACCCAGTACTTC	CSAPLGSEETQYF